This TCR beta chain was obtained from a study of blood T cell repertoires in COVID-19. Recovered status in Cohort 3 required two negative PCRs, clearance, or symptom resolution. From germline, CDR1 is MDHEN and CDR2 SYDVKM. The V gene end was trimmed by 6 bases and the J gene end by 4 bases; junction bases not matched to a gene: 10. The CDR3 sequence is 15 residues long. Sequenced by immunoSEQ multiplex PCR; TCRdb stores in-frame clones only, minus some. This table has 300,000 to 450,000 clones, 70% to 90% appearing once. The TCR comes from a young woman who had recovered from COVID-19. The chain employs TRBV28 and TRBJ2-5, with 8 bases matching TRBD1. Sequencing was done on a sample of PBMCs or T cells enriched from blood (not recorded which). Here the CDR3 DNA reads TGTGCCAGCAGCCCCCCCCGGACAGGGCGAGAGACCCAGTACTTC. The encoded protein is CASSPPRTGRETQYF. Full variable domain (rest looked up from reference TRBV28 and TRBJ2-5): DVKVTQSSRYLVKRTGEKVFLECVQDMDHENMFWYRQDPGLGLRLIYFSYDVKMKEKGDIPEGYSVSREKKERFSLILESASTNQTSMYLCASSPPRTGRETQYFGPGTRLLVL.